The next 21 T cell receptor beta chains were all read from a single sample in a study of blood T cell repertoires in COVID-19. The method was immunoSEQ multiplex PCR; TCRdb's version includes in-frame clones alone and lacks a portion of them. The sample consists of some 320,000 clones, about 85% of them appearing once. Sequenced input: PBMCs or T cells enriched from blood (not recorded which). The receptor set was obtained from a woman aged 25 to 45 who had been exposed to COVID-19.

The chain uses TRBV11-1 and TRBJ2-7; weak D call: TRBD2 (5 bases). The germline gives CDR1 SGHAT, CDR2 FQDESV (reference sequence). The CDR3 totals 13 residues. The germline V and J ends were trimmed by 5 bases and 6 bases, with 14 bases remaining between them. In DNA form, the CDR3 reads TGTGCCAGCAGCGGCGAGCGGTTGGGCGAGCAGTACTTC. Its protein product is CASSGERLGEQYF.

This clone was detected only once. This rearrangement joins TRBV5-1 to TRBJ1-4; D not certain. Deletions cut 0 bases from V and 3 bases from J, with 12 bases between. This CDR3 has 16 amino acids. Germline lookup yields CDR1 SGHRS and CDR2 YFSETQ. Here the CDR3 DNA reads TGCGCCAGCAGCTTGGGTGAGGCAACGGCTAATGAAAAACTGTTTTTT. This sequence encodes CASSLGEATANEKLFF. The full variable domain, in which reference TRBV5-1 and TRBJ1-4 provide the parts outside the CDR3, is KAGVTQTPRYLIKTRGQQVTLSCSPISGHRSVSWYQQTPGQGLQFLFEYFSETQRNKGNFPGRFSGRQFSNSRSEMNVSTLELGDSALYLCASSLGEATANEKLFFGSGTQLSVL.

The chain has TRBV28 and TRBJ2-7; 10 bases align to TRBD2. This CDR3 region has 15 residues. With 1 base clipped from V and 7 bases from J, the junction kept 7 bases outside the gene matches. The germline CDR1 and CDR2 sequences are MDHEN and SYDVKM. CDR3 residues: CASSLSSGGPGEQYF. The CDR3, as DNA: TGTGCCAGCAGTTTATCTAGCGGGGGTCCTGGGGAGCAGTACTTC.

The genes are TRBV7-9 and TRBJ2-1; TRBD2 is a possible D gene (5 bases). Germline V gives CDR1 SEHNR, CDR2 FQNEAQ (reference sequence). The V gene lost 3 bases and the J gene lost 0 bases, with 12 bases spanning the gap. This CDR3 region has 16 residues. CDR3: CASSLYRDVSYNEQFF. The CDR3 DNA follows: TGTGCCAGCAGCTTGTATCGGGATGTCTCCTACAATGAGCAGTTCTTC.

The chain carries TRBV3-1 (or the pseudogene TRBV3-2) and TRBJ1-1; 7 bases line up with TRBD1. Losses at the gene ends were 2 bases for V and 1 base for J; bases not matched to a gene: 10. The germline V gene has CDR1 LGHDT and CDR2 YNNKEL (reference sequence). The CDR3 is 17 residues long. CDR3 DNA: TGTGCCAGCAGCCAAATTGTGAGGGGGCCAGGGAACACTGAAGCTTTCTTT. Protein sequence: CASSQIVRGPGNTEAFF.

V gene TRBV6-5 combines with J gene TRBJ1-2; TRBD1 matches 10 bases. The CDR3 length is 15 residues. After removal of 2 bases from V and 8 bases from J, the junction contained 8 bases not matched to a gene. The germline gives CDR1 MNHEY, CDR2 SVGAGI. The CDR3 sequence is CASSYPEGQGRGYTF. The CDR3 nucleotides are TGTGCCAGCAGTTACCCAGAGGGACAGGGGAGAGGCTACACCTTC.

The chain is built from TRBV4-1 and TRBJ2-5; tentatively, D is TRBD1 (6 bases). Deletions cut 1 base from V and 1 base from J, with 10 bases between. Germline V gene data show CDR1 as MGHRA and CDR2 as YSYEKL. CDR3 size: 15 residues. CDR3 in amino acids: CASSQGTELQETQYF. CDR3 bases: TGCGCCAGCAGCCAAGGGACAGAACTCCAAGAGACCCAGTACTTC.

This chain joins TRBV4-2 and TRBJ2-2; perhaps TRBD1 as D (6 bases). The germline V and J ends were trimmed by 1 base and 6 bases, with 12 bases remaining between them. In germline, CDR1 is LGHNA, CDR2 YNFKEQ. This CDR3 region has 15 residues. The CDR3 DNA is TGTGCCAGCAGCCAAGGCACAGGGCCCGCCGGGGAGCTGTTTTTT. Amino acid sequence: CASSQGTGPAGELFF.

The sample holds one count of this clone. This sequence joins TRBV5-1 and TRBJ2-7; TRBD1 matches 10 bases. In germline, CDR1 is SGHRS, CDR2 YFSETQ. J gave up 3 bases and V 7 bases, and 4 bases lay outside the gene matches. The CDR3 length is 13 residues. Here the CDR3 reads CASGGTGVYEQYF. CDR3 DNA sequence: TGCGCCAGCGGAGGGACAGGGGTCTACGAGCAGTACTTC.

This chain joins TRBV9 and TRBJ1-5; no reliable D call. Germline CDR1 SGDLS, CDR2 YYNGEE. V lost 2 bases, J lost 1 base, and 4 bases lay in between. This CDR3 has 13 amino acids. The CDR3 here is CASSVASNQPQHF. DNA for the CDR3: TGTGCCAGCAGCGTCGCGAGCAATCAGCCCCAGCATTTT. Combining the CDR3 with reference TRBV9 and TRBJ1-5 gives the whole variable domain DSGVTQTPKHLITATGQRVTLRCSPRSGDLSVYWYQQSLDQGLQFLIQYYNGEERAKGNILERFSAQQFPDLHSELNLSSLELGDSALYFCASSVASNQPQHFGDGTRLSIL.

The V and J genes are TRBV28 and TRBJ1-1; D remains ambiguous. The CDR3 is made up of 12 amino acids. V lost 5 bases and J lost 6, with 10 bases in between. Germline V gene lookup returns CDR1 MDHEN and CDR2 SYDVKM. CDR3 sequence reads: CASSTLFAEAFF. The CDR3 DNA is TGTGCCAGCAGTACTCTCTTCGCTGAAGCTTTCTTT.

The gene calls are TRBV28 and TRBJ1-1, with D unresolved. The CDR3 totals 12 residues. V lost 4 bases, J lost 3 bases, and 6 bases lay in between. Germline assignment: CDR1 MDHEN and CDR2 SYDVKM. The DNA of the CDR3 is TGTGCCAGCAGTTCCGTAGACACTGAAGCTTTCTTT. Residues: CASSSVDTEAFF.

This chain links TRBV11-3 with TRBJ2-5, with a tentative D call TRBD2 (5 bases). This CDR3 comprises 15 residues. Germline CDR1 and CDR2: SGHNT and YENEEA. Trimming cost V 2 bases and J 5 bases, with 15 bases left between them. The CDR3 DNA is TGTGCCAGCAGCTTAATGGGAGCTCCCGGGGAGACCCAGTACTTC. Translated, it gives CASSLMGAPGETQYF. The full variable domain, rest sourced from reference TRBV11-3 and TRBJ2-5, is EAGVVQSPRYKIIEKKQPVAFWCNPISGHNTLYWYLQNLGQGPELLIRYENEEAVDDSQLPKDRFSAERLKGVDSTLKIQPAELGDSAVYLCASSLMGAPGETQYFGPGTRLLVL.

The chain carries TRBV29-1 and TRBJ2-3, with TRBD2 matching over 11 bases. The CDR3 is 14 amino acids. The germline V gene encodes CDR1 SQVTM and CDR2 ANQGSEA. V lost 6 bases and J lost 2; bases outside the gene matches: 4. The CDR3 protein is CSVKTSGVTDTQYF. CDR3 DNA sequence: TGCAGCGTAAAGACTAGCGGGGTCACAGATACGCAGTATTTT.

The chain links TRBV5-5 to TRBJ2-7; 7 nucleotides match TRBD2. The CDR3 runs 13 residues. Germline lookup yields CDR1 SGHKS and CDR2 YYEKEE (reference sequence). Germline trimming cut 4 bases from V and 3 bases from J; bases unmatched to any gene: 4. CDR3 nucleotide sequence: TGTGCCAGCAGCGCCAGGGAGGGCTACGAGCAGTACTTC. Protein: CASSAREGYEQYF.

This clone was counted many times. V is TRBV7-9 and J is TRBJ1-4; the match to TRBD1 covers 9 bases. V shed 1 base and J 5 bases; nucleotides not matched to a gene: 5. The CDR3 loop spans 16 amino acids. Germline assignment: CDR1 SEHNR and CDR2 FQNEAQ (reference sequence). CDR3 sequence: CASSLVFGTGNEKLFF. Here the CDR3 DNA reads TGTGCCAGCAGCTTAGTGTTTGGGACAGGGAATGAAAAACTGTTTTTT.

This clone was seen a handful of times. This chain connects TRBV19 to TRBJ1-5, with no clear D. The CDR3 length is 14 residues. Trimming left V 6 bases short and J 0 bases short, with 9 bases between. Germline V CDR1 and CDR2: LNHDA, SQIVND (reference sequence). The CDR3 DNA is TGTGCCAGTAGACACAGCGGTAGCAATCAGCCCCAGCATTTT. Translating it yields CASRHSGSNQPQHF.

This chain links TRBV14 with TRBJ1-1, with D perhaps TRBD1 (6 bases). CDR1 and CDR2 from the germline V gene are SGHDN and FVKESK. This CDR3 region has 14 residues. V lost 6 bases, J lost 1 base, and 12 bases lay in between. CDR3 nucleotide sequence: TGTGCCAGCAGGGCCGGGACATCGAACACTGAAGCTTTCTTT. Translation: CASRAGTSNTEAFF.

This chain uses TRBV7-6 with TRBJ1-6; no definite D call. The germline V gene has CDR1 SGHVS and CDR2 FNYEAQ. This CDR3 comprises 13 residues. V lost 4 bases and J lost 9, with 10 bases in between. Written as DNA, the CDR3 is TGTGCCAGCAGCTCGTCTTCCGGTTCACCCCTCCACTTT. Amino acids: CASSSSSGSPLHF.

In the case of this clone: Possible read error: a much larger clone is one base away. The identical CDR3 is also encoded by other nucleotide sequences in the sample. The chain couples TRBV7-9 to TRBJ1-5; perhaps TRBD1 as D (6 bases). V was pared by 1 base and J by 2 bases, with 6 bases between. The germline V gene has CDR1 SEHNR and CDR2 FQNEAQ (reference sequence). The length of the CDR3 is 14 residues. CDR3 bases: TGTGCCAGCAGCTTAGACAGGGGCAATCAGCCCCAGCATTTT. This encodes CASSLDRGNQPQHF.

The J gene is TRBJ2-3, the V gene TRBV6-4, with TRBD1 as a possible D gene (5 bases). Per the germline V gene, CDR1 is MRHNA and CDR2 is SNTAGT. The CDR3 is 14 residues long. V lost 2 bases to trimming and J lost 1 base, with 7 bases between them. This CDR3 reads CASSDGHRTDTQYF. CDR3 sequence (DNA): TGTGCCAGCAGTGACGGACATCGCACAGATACGCAGTATTTT.